Below are 24 T cell receptor beta chains sequenced from a single sample in a study of cytomegalovirus exposure and HLA in healthy donors. Primers for the PCR totalled 60 Vbeta and 13 Jbeta. The table came from immunoSEQ multiplex PCR; TCRdb's copy has only in-frame clones and leaves some out. The table lists 110,000 to 150,000 clones, 60% to 80% of them singletons. The sample consisted of PBMCs. These receptors originate from a male donor in good health and CMV-seronegative.

J is TRBJ1-2 and V is TRBV19; possible D gene TRBD1, 5 bases. Looked up from germline, CDR1 is LNHDA and CDR2 is SQIVND (reference sequence). This CDR3 region has 12 residues. V was clipped by 10 bases and J by 8 bases, with 17 bases between them. CDR3 DNA sequence: TGTGCCACTTATCTCACAGGAGTCGGCTACACCTTC. It translates to CATYLTGVGYTF.

The chain carries TRBV9 and TRBJ1-3; 7 nucleotides agree with TRBD1. V was pared by 2 bases and J by 4 bases, with 15 bases of the junction left unmatched. CDR1 is SGDLS and CDR2 is YYNGEE in the germline V gene. The CDR3 runs to 18 residues. The DNA for the CDR3 is TGTGCCAGCAGCGTTGGGGTTCGAGGAGGGGGCGCCGGAAACACCATATATTTT. Amino acids: CASSVGVRGGGAGNTIYF.

The chain has TRBV7-7 and TRBJ2-6; 10 nucleotides agree with TRBD1. CDR1 is SSHAT, CDR2 FNYEAQ, per germline (reference sequence). The CDR3 is 15 amino acids. The CDR3 bases are TGTGCTGAGACAGGGGGCGCTGGTGGGGCCAACGTCCTGACTTTC. It encodes CAETGGAGGANVLTF.

This chain connects TRBV11-2 to TRBJ1-2; TRBD1 might be the D (5 bases). Trimming stripped 5 bases from V and 0 bases from J, with 10 bases between. CDR3 length equals 14 residues. In germline, CDR1 is SGHAT, CDR2 FQNNGV. CDR3 sequence (DNA): TGTGCCAGCAGCGGGGCGGGGTCTAACTATGGCTACACCTTC. Its translation: CASSGAGSNYGYTF.

This chain links TRBV7-2 with TRBJ1-3, with a tentative D call TRBD1 (5 bases). Germline CDR1 reads SGHTA; CDR2 reads FQGNSA. The V and J ends lost 5 bases and 7 bases respectively, with 12 bases between them. CDR3 length: 13 residues. CDR3 residues: CASSPVRGNTIYF. The CDR3 nucleotides read TGTGCCAGCAGCCCGGTGCGGGGGAACACCATATATTTT.

The V and J genes are TRBV27 and TRBJ1-4, with a tentative D call TRBD1 (5 bases). Germline V gene data show CDR1 as MNHEY and CDR2 as SMNVEV (reference sequence). Trimming removed 3 bases from V and 0 bases from J, with 14 bases in between. The CDR3 has 17 residues. The chain's CDR3 is CASSFRGEGPTNEKLFF. CDR3 nucleotides: TGTGCCAGCAGTTTTAGGGGTGAAGGACCAACTAATGAAAAACTGTTTTTT.

The CDR3 nucleotides are TGTGCCAGCAGCTTAGGGGGGGGGCCCTACGAGCAGTACTTC. This gives the protein CASSLGGGPYEQYF. The chain joins TRBV7-9 to TRBJ2-7; possibly TRBD2 for D (7 bases). Germline CDR1 SEHNR, CDR2 FQNEAQ (reference sequence). The CDR3 totals 14 residues. Trimming took off 1 base at V and 2 bases at J, with 9 bases between the two ends.

The chain is built from TRBV18 and TRBJ2-1; D might be TRBD1 (6 bases). Trimming took off 3 bases at V and 8 bases at J, with 20 bases between the two ends. The CDR3 length is 16 residues. In germline, CDR1 is KGHSH, CDR2 LQKENI. The CDR3 coding sequence is TGTGCCAGCTCACCCCCGTTGGGTGAGACAGGCGATGAGCAGTTCTTC. Translating gives CASSPPLGETGDEQFF.

The chain couples TRBV4-3 to TRBJ2-1; D is ambiguous. There are 15 residues in the CDR3. V lost 0 bases to trimming and J lost 2 bases, with 8 bases between them. Per germline, CDR1 LGHNA and CDR2 YSLEER. CDR3 residues: CASSQERFTYNEQFF. CDR3 nucleotides: TGCGCCAGCAGCCAAGAACGGTTTACCTACAATGAGCAGTTCTTC.

The V and J genes are TRBV5-1 and TRBJ2-2; TRBD1 matches 9 bases. The V segment lost 4 bases and the J segment 4 bases; nucleotides outside the gene matches: 5. Germline CDR1 reads SGHRS; CDR2 reads YFSETQ. The CDR3 contains 15 residues. CDR3 loop: CASSRGTGTTGELFF. The DNA for the CDR3 is TGCGCCAGCAGCCGAGGGACAGGGACCACCGGGGAGCTGTTTTTT. The variable domain in full, with the rest retrieved from reference TRBV5-1 and TRBJ2-2, is KAGVTQTPRYLIKTRGQQVTLSCSPISGHRSVSWYQQTPGQGLQFLFEYFSETQRNKGNFPGRFSGRQFSNSRSEMNVSTLELGDSALYLCASSRGTGTTGELFFGEGSRLTVL.

The genes are TRBV6-6 and TRBJ2-1; D might be TRBD2 (5 bases). The V and J ends lost 6 bases and 5 bases respectively, with 8 bases between them. Germline V lookup: CDR1 MNHNY, CDR2 SVGAGI (reference sequence). The CDR3 extends over 12 amino acids. The CDR3 DNA is TGTGCCAGCAGGGACTGGCACAATGAGCAGTTCTTC. This sequence encodes CASRDWHNEQFF.

This sequence joins TRBV5-8 and TRBJ2-4, with a tentative D call TRBD2 (6 bases). In germline, CDR1 is SGHTS, CDR2 YDEGEE. Between the trimmed V and J ends, which lost 2 bases and 2 bases, there was a span of 8 bases. The CDR3 runs 14 residues. CDR3 nucleotides: TGTGCCAGCAGCTTCGCGGGGACCAAAAACATTCAGTACTTC. This codes for CASSFAGTKNIQYF.

This rearrangement joins TRBV28 to TRBJ1-1, with 7 bases identical to TRBD1. The length of the CDR3 is 13 residues. The germline V gene has CDR1 MDHEN and CDR2 SYDVKM. After removal of 10 bases from V and 6 bases from J, the junction contained 11 bases not matched to a gene. This CDR3 is CATLQTGVPEAFF. CDR3 sequence (DNA): TGTGCCACCCTTCAAACAGGGGTCCCTGAAGCTTTCTTT.

J is TRBJ2-7 and V is TRBV28; 7 bases are a match to TRBD1. Losses at the gene ends were 4 bases for V and 4 bases for J; bases not matched to a gene: 10. Per germline, CDR1 MDHEN and CDR2 SYDVKM. The length of the CDR3 is 15 residues. The CDR3 bases are TGTGCCAGCAGTTCTCAGACAGGGTGGTGGTACGAGCAGTACTTC. This sequence encodes CASSSQTGWWYEQYF.

The chain employs TRBV7-6 and TRBJ2-7, with 7 bases identical to TRBD2. This CDR3 is built from 14 residues. The junction had 2 bases not matched to a gene; V was cut back by 3 bases and J by 0 bases. Germline lookup yields CDR1 SGHVS and CDR2 FNYEAQ. This CDR3 reads CASSLGGFSYEQYF. CDR3 nucleotides: TGTGCCAGCAGCTTGGGAGGGTTCTCCTACGAGCAGTACTTC.

This rearrangement joins TRBV5-4 to TRBJ2-1; the match to TRBD1 covers 10 bases. Per the germline V gene, CDR1 is SGHNT and CDR2 is YYREEE (reference sequence). This CDR3 contains 15 residues. After removal of 2 bases from V and 6 bases from J, the junction contained 5 bases not matched to a gene. In nucleotides, the CDR3 is TGTGCCAGCAGCTTTGGGGGACAGGGGATCAATGAGCAGTTCTTC. Translation gives CASSFGGQGINEQFF. The complete variable domain, with remaining parts taken from reference TRBV5-4 and TRBJ2-1, reads ETGVTQSPTHLIKTRGQQVTLRCSSQSGHNTVSWYQQALGQGPQFIFQYYREEENGRGNFPPRFSGLQFPNYSSELNVNALELDDSALYLCASSFGGQGINEQFFGPGTRLTVL.

The rearrangement links TRBV18 to TRBJ1-2; 7 nucleotides match TRBD1. With 1 base clipped from V and 3 bases from J, the junction kept 5 bases outside the gene matches. The CDR3 totals 15 residues. Germline V gene lookup returns CDR1 KGHSH and CDR2 LQKENI. CDR3 protein: CASSPLDRLHYGYTF. CDR3 nucleotide sequence: TGTGCCAGCTCACCACTGGACAGGTTGCACTATGGCTACACCTTC.

V gene TRBV5-4 combines with J gene TRBJ2-3; D is unresolved. The germline V and J ends were trimmed by 4 bases and 6 bases, with 15 bases remaining between them. The germline V gene encodes CDR1 SGHNT and CDR2 YYREEE (reference sequence). The CDR3 is 14 amino acids. The CDR3 nucleotides are TGTGCCAGCAGCCTCCCTACAATCGGGGATACGCAGTATTTT. The encoded protein is CASSLPTIGDTQYF.

V gene TRBV19 combines with J gene TRBJ2-2, with D possibly TRBD1 on 5 matching bases. The CDR3 loop spans 14 amino acids. Trimming pared 7 bases from V and 2 bases from J, leaving 11 bases between. Germline lookup yields CDR1 LNHDA and CDR2 SQIVND (reference sequence). DNA for the CDR3: TGTGCCAGTAATACAGGAGCTAACACCGGGGAGCTGTTTTTT. This gives the protein CASNTGANTGELFF.

The chain has TRBV5-1 and TRBJ2-7, with a weak D call TRBD1 (5 bases). Germline V gene lookup returns CDR1 SGHRS and CDR2 YFSETQ. Trimming took off 2 bases at V and 0 bases at J, with 9 bases between the two ends. This CDR3 comprises 14 residues. The CDR3 bases are TGCGCCAGCAGCTTTGCAGGGATCTCCTACGAGCAGTACTTC. Its translation: CASSFAGISYEQYF.

This clone appeared a single time. The rearrangement uses TRBV7-9 and TRBJ1-1; the D is unclear. V lost 3 bases, J lost 3 bases, and 11 bases lay in between. The germline V gene encodes CDR1 SEHNR and CDR2 FQNEAQ (reference sequence). CDR3 size: 14 residues. CDR3 region: CASSFGHSYTEAFF. The DNA of the CDR3 is TGTGCCAGCAGCTTTGGGCACTCCTACACTGAAGCTTTCTTT.

V usage is TRBV11-2 and J usage is TRBJ1-2, with 7 bases that match TRBD1. With 1 base clipped from V and 4 bases from J, the junction kept 6 bases outside the gene matches. The CDR3 spans 15 residues. CDR1 and CDR2 (germline): SGHAT, FQNNGV. DNA for the CDR3: TGTGCCAGCAGCTTAGCTGGGACAGATGTCTATGGCTACACCTTC. Translating gives CASSLAGTDVYGYTF.

About this clone: This sample includes further DNA sequences coding for the same CDR3. The genes are TRBV5-1 and TRBJ1-1; tentative D call: TRBD1 (5 bases). This CDR3 is 14 amino acids long. Germline CDR1 and CDR2: SGHRS and YFSETQ. The ends were cut back, 2 bases at V and 5 bases at J, with 13 bases in the middle. Here the CDR3 DNA reads TGCGCCAGCAGCTTAAGGCAGGGAAATACTGAAGCTTTCTTT. As protein: CASSLRQGNTEAFF.

This clone was observed once. V gene TRBV18 combines with J gene TRBJ2-1; D is unclear. V was cut by 3 bases and J by 6 bases, with 15 bases left in between. CDR1 and CDR2 from the germline V gene are KGHSH and LQKENI. The CDR3 contains 15 residues. The CDR3 DNA reads as TGTGCCAGCTCACCCGAGCGACTTCTCTCCAATGAGCAGTTCTTC. Protein: CASSPERLLSNEQFF.